One sample yielded the 19 T cell receptor beta chains listed below, sequenced in a study of PD-1 blockade in classical Hodgkin lymphoma. Each patient experienced a relapse that followed autologous stem cell transplantation, and brentuximab vedotin exposure varied. TCRdb's copy holds only in-frame clones and misses some; the assay was immunoSEQ multiplex PCR. The sample holds approximately 99,000 clones, roughly 76% seen once. The sample consisted of peripheral blood mononuclear cells (PBMCs), taken before the second cycle of nivolumab. All receptors come from a human donor with classical Hodgkin lymphoma.

The chain is built from TRBV2 and TRBJ1-1; D call uncertain. Germline CDR1 is SNHLY and CDR2 is FYNNEI. This CDR3 is 15 amino acids long. The V gene lost 3 bases and the J gene lost 1 base, with 12 bases spanning the gap. In DNA form, the CDR3 reads TGTGCCAGCAGTGACTTAGGACTGCAGAACACTGAAGCTTTCTTT. Protein sequence: CASSDLGLQNTEAFF.

In nucleotides, the CDR3 is TGTGCCAGCAGCTGGCAGGGAACTGAAGCTTTCTTT. This translates into CASSWQGTEAFF. The rearrangement uses TRBV7-2 and TRBJ1-1; maybe TRBD1 (5 bases). Trimming took 4 bases from V and 5 from J, leaving 8 bases between them. Germline V gene lookup returns CDR1 SGHTA and CDR2 FQGNSA. This CDR3 is 12 amino acids long.

The rearrangement uses TRBV11-2 and TRBJ2-2; D remains ambiguous. CDR1 is SGHAT and CDR2 is FQNNGV in the germline V gene. This CDR3 contains 13 residues. V dropped 0 bases and J dropped 8 bases, with 7 bases sitting between them. CDR3 region: CASSLEFPGELFF. CDR3 coding DNA: TGTGCCAGCAGCTTAGAGTTCCCGGGGGAGCTGTTTTTT.

This clone was seen just once. This sequence joins TRBV10-1 and TRBJ1-1; tentative D call: TRBD1 (6 bases). The germline V gene has CDR1 WNHNN and CDR2 SYGVQD (reference sequence). The CDR3 length is 14 residues. Trimming removed 2 bases from V and 5 bases from J, with 12 bases in between. The CDR3 DNA is TGCGCCAGCAGTGAGCAGGGGAGAACTACTGAAGCTTTCTTT. Its translation is CASSEQGRTTEAFF.

The chain links TRBV19 to TRBJ2-5; 10 bases match TRBD1. The trim removed 7 bases at V and 5 bases at J, leaving 10 bases unmatched. This CDR3 comprises 15 residues. Looked up from germline, CDR1 is LNHDA and CDR2 is SQIVND (reference sequence). Here the CDR3 reads CASNPRDRGLETQYF. In nucleotides, the CDR3 is TGTGCCAGTAACCCCAGGGACAGGGGTTTGGAGACCCAGTACTTC.

This clone was seen more than once but under ten times. The rearrangement joins TRBV5-1 to TRBJ2-7, with a possible D match to TRBD1 (6 bases). CDR1 is SGHRS, CDR2 YFSETQ, per germline. This CDR3 has 15 amino acids. The germline V and J ends were trimmed by 0 bases and 1 base, with 11 bases remaining between them. CDR3 nucleotide sequence: TGCGCCAGCAGCTTGGGGACAGTTCCTTCCTACGAGCAGTACTTC. This translates into CASSLGTVPSYEQYF.

This clone appeared a single time. The chain links TRBV19 to TRBJ2-1, with a weak D call TRBD2 (5 bases). V dropped 3 bases and J dropped 1 base, with 10 bases sitting between them. The CDR3 has 15 residues. Germline lookup yields CDR1 LNHDA and CDR2 SQIVND (reference sequence). This chain's CDR3 is CASSIRDRSYNEQFF. DNA for the CDR3: TGTGCCAGTAGTATTCGGGATAGATCCTACAATGAGCAGTTCTTC.

The chain links TRBV12-5 to TRBJ2-7; D not resolved. Germline CDR1 and CDR2: LGHNT and FRNRAP. With 7 bases removed from V and 4 bases from J, the gap between germline ends came to 17 bases. The CDR3 runs to 14 residues. CDR3 in DNA: TGTGCTAGTGCCCCTCAGATGTCAGGTTACGAGCAGTACTTC. This translates into CASAPQMSGYEQYF.

The chain couples TRBV25-1 to TRBJ2-1, with 8 bases fitting TRBD2. Trimming cost V 0 bases and J 5 bases; bases outside gene matches: 12. The germline V gene encodes CDR1 MGHDK and CDR2 SYGVNS. The CDR3 contains 18 residues. The CDR3 coding sequence is TGTGCCAGCAGTGAATACGGGAGGGCCGACTGGGACGACAATGAGCAGTTCTTC. This translates into CASSEYGRADWDDNEQFF.

The genes are TRBV6-4 and TRBJ2-5; a weak D match, TRBD2 (6 bases). The germline V gene has CDR1 MRHNA and CDR2 SNTAGT. CDR3 size: 13 residues. V was shortened by 4 bases and J by 2 bases, with 8 bases between the two germline ends. The CDR3 sequence: CASSAGLQETQYF. The DNA for the CDR3 is TGTGCCAGCAGTGCCGGACTACAAGAGACCCAGTACTTC.

V usage is TRBV6-1 and J usage is TRBJ1-5; D is unclear. The CDR3 totals 16 residues. The V and J ends lost 1 base and 0 bases respectively, with 10 bases between them. Germline V gene sequence: CDR1 MNHNS, CDR2 SASEGT. CDR3 region: CASSEVVSYSNQPQHF. In nucleotides, the CDR3 is TGTGCCAGCAGTGAAGTCGTATCTTATAGCAATCAGCCCCAGCATTTT.

This chain joins TRBV7-2 and TRBJ2-1, with D tentatively TRBD1 (8 bases). The CDR3 totals 12 residues. Trimming removed 5 bases at V and 14 bases at J, with 16 bases between. The germline V gene encodes CDR1 SGHTA and CDR2 FQGNSA. CDR3 nucleotide sequence: TGTGCCAGCAGCCGGGAGGACAGGGTAGAGTTCTTC. Amino acid sequence: CASSREDRVEFF.

This clone was recorded once. The chain employs TRBV27 and TRBJ2-5, with 7 bases aligning to TRBD2. Per germline, CDR1 MNHEY and CDR2 SMNVEV (reference sequence). After removal of 3 bases from V and 7 bases from J, the junction contained 5 bases not matched to a gene. The CDR3 totals 13 residues. This CDR3 reads CASSFAGEGTQYF. The CDR3 nucleotides read TGTGCCAGCAGTTTTGCGGGAGAGGGGACCCAGTACTTC.

V usage is TRBV10-1 and J usage is TRBJ2-7, with a tentative D call TRBD1 (6 bases). The V end was cut by 2 bases, the J end by 6 bases, with 20 bases between. Germline CDR1 reads WNHNN; CDR2 reads SYGVQD (reference sequence). The CDR3 loop spans 16 amino acids. The CDR3 protein is CASSEPTGSPFGEQYF. The CDR3 DNA reads TGCGCCAGCAGTGAGCCCACAGGGTCCCCTTTTGGCGAGCAGTACTTC.

The rearrangement joins TRBV9 to TRBJ2-3; the D gene is possibly TRBD1 (6 bases). Between the trimmed V and J ends, which lost 1 base and 1 base, there was a span of 7 bases. Germline CDR1 is SGDLS and CDR2 is YYNGEE. CDR3 length: 14 residues. CDR3 loop: CASSVRTGTDTQYF. CDR3 in DNA: TGTGCCAGCAGCGTAAGGACAGGCACAGATACGCAGTATTTT.

The genes are TRBV5-4 and TRBJ2-3; the D is unclear. The CDR3 extends over 14 amino acids. Germline-derived CDR1 and CDR2 are SGHNT and YYREEE (reference sequence). Trimming shortened V by 7 bases and J by 0 bases, and 12 bases separated the two germline ends. In nucleotides, the CDR3 is TGTGCCAGCGAGGAAAGAACTAGCACAGATACGCAGTATTTT. Its protein is CASEERTSTDTQYF.

Concerning this clone: Other DNA sequences in this sample translate to the same CDR3. This sequence joins TRBV28 and TRBJ2-5; 9 bases match TRBD2. CDR1 is MDHEN and CDR2 is SYDVKM in the germline V gene. The CDR3 sequence is 14 residues long. V gave up 4 bases and J gave up 5 bases; unmatched junction bases: 5. The CDR3 loop is CASSYVREGETQYF. The CDR3 DNA sequence: TGTGCCAGCAGTTATGTGCGGGAGGGGGAGACCCAGTACTTC.

The rearrangement joins TRBV28 to TRBJ2-1, with TRBD2 matching 10 bases. Unmatched junction bases numbered 7, after V lost 6 bases and J lost 8 bases. CDR3 size: 14 residues. Germline V lookup: CDR1 MDHEN, CDR2 SYDVKM. The CDR3 bases are TGTGCCAGCAGAGGAGCGGGAGGGATCGATGAGCAGTTCTTC. Translation gives CASRGAGGIDEQFF.

The chain employs TRBV29-1 and TRBJ2-1; unclear D gene. CDR1 is SQVTM, CDR2 ANQGSEA, per germline. This CDR3 comprises 12 residues. V shed 2 bases and J shed 4 bases, with 6 bases lying between them. CDR3 sequence reads: CSVERRYNEQFF. In nucleotides, the CDR3 is TGCAGCGTTGAAAGGCGTTACAATGAGCAGTTCTTC.